This TCR beta chain was profiled in a study of blood T cell repertoires in COVID-19. Study background: Samples came from the United States, Italy and Spain, spanning acute and convalescent COVID-19. T cells, B-cell-depleted T cells, or PBMCs supplied cDNA or gDNA.

This CDR3 has 18 amino acids. Germline CDR1 is KGHDR and CDR2 is SFDVKD. The ends were cut back, 3 bases at V and 10 bases at J, with 27 bases in the middle. Source study methods: Scientists estimated how many nucleated cells there were by amplifying reference gene primers. Produced via immunoSEQ multiplex PCR; TCRdb's table is partial and in-frame only. The V and J calls and clone size are taken from that table; D and trimming were inferred from the DNA. The sample includes 100,000 or so clones, 91% of them seen just once. This clonotype originated in a man in his 60s with acute or convalescent COVID-19. Source material: peripheral blood. This chain joins TRBV24-1 and TRBJ2-1, with D tentatively TRBD2 (5 bases). The CDR3 nucleotides read TGTGCCACCAGTGATCCGCCCGTACCGGGATACTCATGGGGAGAGCAGTTCTTC. Protein sequence: CATSDPPVPGYSWGEQFF.